The clone carrying this T cell receptor beta chain was counted between two and nine times. After constant-region reverse-primer amplification, full-length variable regions underwent semi-nested PCR with Nested Universal Primer A. TCRdb reprocessed the 5' RACE reads via MiXCR and lists one record per CDR3 protein. Of around 37,000 distinct CDR3 sequences in the sample, 29% were seen once. Deletions cut 0 bases from V and 4 bases from J, with 3 bases between. Germline CDR1 and CDR2: SGDLS and YYNGEE. The CDR3 length is 12 residues. V gene TRBV9 combines with J gene TRBJ2-3; D not certain. The TCR sequence derives from a female donor with breast cancer. The specimen sequenced was memory CD4+ T cells sorted from a lymph node. The subset was: memory CD4+ T cells, CD4+CD45RO+CD25-. CDR3: CASSVGADTQYF. The CDR3 nucleotides are TGTGCCAGCAGCGTAGGGGCAGATACGCAGTATTTT.